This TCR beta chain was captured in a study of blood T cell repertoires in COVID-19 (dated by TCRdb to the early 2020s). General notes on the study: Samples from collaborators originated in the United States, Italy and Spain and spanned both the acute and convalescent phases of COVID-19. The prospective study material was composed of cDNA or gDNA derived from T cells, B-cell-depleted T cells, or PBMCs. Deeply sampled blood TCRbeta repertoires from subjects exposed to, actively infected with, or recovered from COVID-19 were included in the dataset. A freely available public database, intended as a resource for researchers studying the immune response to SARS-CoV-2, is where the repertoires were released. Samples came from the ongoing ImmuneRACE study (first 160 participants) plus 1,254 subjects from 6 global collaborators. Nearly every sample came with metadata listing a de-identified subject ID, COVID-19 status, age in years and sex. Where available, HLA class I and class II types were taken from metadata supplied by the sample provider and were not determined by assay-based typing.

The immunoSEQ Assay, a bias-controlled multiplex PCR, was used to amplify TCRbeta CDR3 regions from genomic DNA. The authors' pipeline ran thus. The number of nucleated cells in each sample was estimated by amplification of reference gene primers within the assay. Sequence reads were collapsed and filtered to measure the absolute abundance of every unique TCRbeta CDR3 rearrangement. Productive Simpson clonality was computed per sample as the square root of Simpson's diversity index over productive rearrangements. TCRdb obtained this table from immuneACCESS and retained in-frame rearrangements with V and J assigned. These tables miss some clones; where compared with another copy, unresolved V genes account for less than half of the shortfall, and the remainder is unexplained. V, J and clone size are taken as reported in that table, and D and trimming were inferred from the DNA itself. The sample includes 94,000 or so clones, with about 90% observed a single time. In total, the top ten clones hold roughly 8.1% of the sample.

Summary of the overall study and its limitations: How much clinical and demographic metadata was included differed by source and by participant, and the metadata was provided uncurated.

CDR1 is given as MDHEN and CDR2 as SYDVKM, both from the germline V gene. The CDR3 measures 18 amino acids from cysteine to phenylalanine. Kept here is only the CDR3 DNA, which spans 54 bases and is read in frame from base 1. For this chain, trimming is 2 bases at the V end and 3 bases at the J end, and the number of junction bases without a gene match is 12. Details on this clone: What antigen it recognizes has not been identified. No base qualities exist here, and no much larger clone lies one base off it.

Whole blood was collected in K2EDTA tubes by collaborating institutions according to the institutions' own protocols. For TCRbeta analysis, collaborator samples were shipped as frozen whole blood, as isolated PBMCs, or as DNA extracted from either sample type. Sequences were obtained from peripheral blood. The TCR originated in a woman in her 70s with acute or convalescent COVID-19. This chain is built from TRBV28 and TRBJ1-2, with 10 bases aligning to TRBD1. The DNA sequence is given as TGTGCCAGCAGTTTAGGCCCCGACGAGACAGGGGGCGACTATGGCTACACCTTC. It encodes CASSLGPDETGGDYGYTF.